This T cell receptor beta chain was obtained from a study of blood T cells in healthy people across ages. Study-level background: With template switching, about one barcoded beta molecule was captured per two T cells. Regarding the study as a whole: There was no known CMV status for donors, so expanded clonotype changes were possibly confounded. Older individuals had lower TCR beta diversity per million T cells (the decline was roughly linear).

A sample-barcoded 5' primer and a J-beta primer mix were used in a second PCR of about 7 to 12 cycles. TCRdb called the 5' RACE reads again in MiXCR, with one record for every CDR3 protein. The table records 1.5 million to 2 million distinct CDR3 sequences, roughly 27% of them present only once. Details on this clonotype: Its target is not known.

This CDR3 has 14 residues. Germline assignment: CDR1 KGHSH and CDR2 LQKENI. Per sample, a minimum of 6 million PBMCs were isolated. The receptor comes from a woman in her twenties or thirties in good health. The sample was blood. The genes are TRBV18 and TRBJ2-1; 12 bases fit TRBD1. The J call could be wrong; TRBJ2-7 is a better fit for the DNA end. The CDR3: CASSTGTGGGKQYF. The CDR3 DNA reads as TGTGCCAGCTCAACCGGGACAGGGGGCGGCAAGCAGTACTTC.